This record looks at one T cell receptor (beta chain) sequence and its context. Its antigen remains unidentified. This sample is drawn from a study of T cell responses to AZD1222 COVID-19 vaccine. Study conclusions and caveats: With two AZD1222 doses given, Spike-specific TCR breadth and depth both rose.

The ends were cut back, 3 bases at V and 1 base at J, with 10 bases in the middle. Looked up from germline, CDR1 is SGHTS and CDR2 is YDEGEE. The CDR3 runs 14 residues. Clones were sequenced by immunoSEQ multiplex PCR, and TCRdb holds only the in-frame ones, with some missing. The sample consists of roughly 72,000 clones, 85% of them appearing once. The chain recombines TRBV5-8 with TRBJ1-1; TRBD1 might be the D (5 bases). This TCR derives from an adult in good health. The starting material was peripheral blood, obtained on day 0 of AZD1222 vaccination. CDR3 amino acids: CASSYGQWNTEAFF. The CDR3 nucleotides are TGTGCCAGCAGCTACGGACAATGGAACACTGAAGCTTTCTTT.